This entry concerns a single TCR beta chain. Its antigen remains unidentified. This sample was taken from a study of vaccination effects on CD4 cells after COVID-19. After expansion with viral peptide pools in the ViraFEST assay, antigen-specific CD4+ T cells were sequenced. Cells that had been cultured for 9 to 10 days were the source of isolated CD4+ T cells. Participants got two doses of BNT162b2 or mRNA-1273 vaccine. Sequencing used immunoSEQ multiplex PCR; TCRdb keeps in-frame clones, though not all of them. The sample carries tens of thousands of clones, roughly 73% recorded once. Here the sequenced sample was CD4+ T cells from PBMCs cultured with HCoV-229E spike peptides, taken after COVID-19 vaccination. The sequence was obtained from a human donor who received a COVID-19 vaccine.

Here the CDR3 reads CASSRGISGNTIYF. The CDR3 DNA is TGTGCCAGCAGCAGGGGGATCTCTGGAAACACCATATATTTT. The chain is built from TRBV7-8 and TRBJ1-3; D may be TRBD1 (6 bases). CDR3 length equals 14 residues. Germline assignment: CDR1 SGHVS and CDR2 FQNEAQ. Trimming removed 5 bases from V and 0 bases from J, with 8 bases in between. The full variable domain, with the rest looked up from reference TRBV7-8 and TRBJ1-3, is GAGVSQSPRYKVAKRGQDVALRCDPISGHVSLFWYQQALGQGPEFLTYFQNEAQLDKSGLPSDRFFAERPEGSVSTLKIQRTQQEDSAVYLCASSRGISGNTIYFGEGSWLTVV.